These 24 T cell receptor beta chains came from one sample sequenced in a study of cytomegalovirus exposure and HLA in healthy donors. The PCR employed 60 Vbeta primers together with 13 Jbeta primers. Profiling relied on immunoSEQ multiplex PCR, and the TCRdb table lists in-frame clones only, not all of them. Seen here are fewer than 150,000 clones, approximately 75% observed once, and the top ten hold roughly 5%. Sequenced sample: PBMCs. The receptors originated from a middle-aged man in good health and CMV-seropositive.

The rearrangement links TRBV7-8 to TRBJ2-5; 7 bases agree with TRBD1. V was pared by 3 bases and J by 2 bases, with 6 bases of the junction left unmatched. The CDR3 extends over 15 amino acids. The germline V gene encodes CDR1 SGHVS and CDR2 FQNEAQ. CDR3 in amino acids: CASSFWTGRQETQYF. CDR3 in DNA: TGTGCCAGCAGCTTCTGGACAGGCCGACAAGAGACCCAGTACTTC.

The J gene is TRBJ1-6, the V gene TRBV5-1; 7 nucleotides agree with TRBD1. Germline CDR1 is SGHRS and CDR2 is YFSETQ. This CDR3 is 16 amino acids long. V dropped 0 bases and J dropped 10; count of bases not matched to a gene: 10. CDR3 in DNA: TGCGCCAGCAGCTTGGAGGGGGCGTTCGCAAAATCACCCCTCCACTTT. Protein sequence: CASSLEGAFAKSPLHF.

As regards this clone: A read error may account for a junction end that differs from germline. The V and J genes are TRBV29-1 and TRBJ2-6; possibly TRBD1 for D (6 bases). Germline values: CDR1 SQVTM, CDR2 ANQGSEA. This CDR3 region has 15 residues. The CDR3 DNA is TGCAGCGTCCCTTCGGTGGGGGCTGGGGCCAACGTTCTGACTTTC. Translation gives CSVPSVGAGANVLTF.

This sequence joins TRBV5-1 and TRBJ2-1, with unresolved D. The V and J ends lost 1 base and 0 bases respectively, with 8 bases between them. The CDR3 is made up of 15 amino acids. Per germline, CDR1 SGHRS and CDR2 YFSETQ. The CDR3 DNA reads TGCGCCAGCAGCTTGCAGTCGGGCTCCTACAATGAGCAGTTCTTC. This translates into CASSLQSGSYNEQFF.

The chain couples TRBV4-1 to TRBJ1-1; 7 bases map to TRBD1. The V gene's germline CDR1 is MGHRA and CDR2 YSYEKL. The CDR3 consists of 19 residues. The V gene end was trimmed by 0 bases and the J gene end by 4 bases; junction bases not matched to a gene: 17. CDR3 loop: CASSQEIISDRLKSTEAFF. In nucleotides, the CDR3 is TGCGCCAGCAGCCAAGAAATTATTTCGGACAGGCTGAAGAGCACTGAAGCTTTCTTT.

The V and J genes are TRBV23-1 and TRBJ1-1, with D tentatively TRBD1 (5 bases). TRBV23-1 is assigned to the ORF class and has an uncertain function. Deletions cut 0 bases from V and 5 bases from J, with 13 bases between. The CDR3 has 15 residues. As DNA, the CDR3 is TGCGCCAGCAGTCAATCCCTCAGGGTGGGGACTGAAGCTTTCTTT. Residues: CASSQSLRVGTEAFF.

This clone was seen more than once but under ten times. A read error may produce the germline difference seen at one junction end. The V call is TRBV2, the J call TRBJ1-2; no firm D call. Germline values: CDR1 SNHLY, CDR2 FYNNEI. The CDR3 contains 10 residues. As DNA, the CDR3 is TGCGCCTACGGAGACTATGGCTACACCTTC. It codes for CAYGDYGYTF. The full variable domain, in which reference TRBV2 and TRBJ1-2 provide the parts outside the CDR3, is EPEVTQTPSHQVTQMGQEVILRCVPISNHLYFYWYRQILGQKVEFLVSFYNNEISEKSEIFDDQFSVERPDGSNFTLKIRSTKLEDSAMYFCAYGDYGYTFGSGTRLTVV.

A word on this clone: The sample carries other DNA sequences with the same CDR3. The rearrangement links TRBV4-1 to TRBJ1-6, with TRBD1 matching over 8 bases. Trimming cost V 1 base and J 7 bases; bases outside gene matches: 6. Germline V gives CDR1 MGHRA, CDR2 YSYEKL. This CDR3 comprises 16 residues. This CDR3 is CASSQGVGQVNSPLHF. In DNA, the CDR3 is TGCGCCAGCAGCCAAGGTGTGGGACAGGTCAATTCACCCCTCCACTTT.

J is TRBJ2-1 and V is TRBV4-1; TRBD2 matches 7 bases. Germline V gene sequence: CDR1 MGHRA, CDR2 YSYEKL. The CDR3 runs 14 residues. V was clipped by 3 bases and J by 8 bases; unmatched bases: 7. CDR3 in amino acids: CASSHGGSGDEQFF. CDR3 coding DNA: TGCGCCAGCAGCCACGGGGGGAGCGGGGATGAGCAGTTCTTC.

This rearrangement joins TRBV7-2 to TRBJ1-1; unclear D gene. The CDR3 spans 13 residues. Looked up from germline, CDR1 is SGHTA and CDR2 is FQGNSA. V dropped 5 bases and J dropped 3 bases, with 10 bases sitting between them. CDR3 DNA sequence: TGTGCCAGCAGCCCACAAGGAGACACTGAAGCTTTCTTT. It codes for CASSPQGDTEAFF.

This chain uses TRBV7-2 with TRBJ2-5; a weak D match, TRBD2 (6 bases). Trimming took 7 bases from V and 4 from J, leaving 13 bases between them. CDR1 and CDR2 from the germline V gene are SGHTA and FQGNSA. The CDR3 is made up of 13 amino acids. The CDR3 reads CASTAGRLETQYF. DNA for the CDR3: TGTGCCAGCACTGCGGGGCGGTTAGAGACCCAGTACTTC.

V is TRBV5-1 and J is TRBJ1-1; D perhaps matches TRBD1 (6 bases). CDR3 length equals 13 residues. V lost 5 bases, J lost 1 base, and 9 bases lay in between. Germline CDR1 is SGHRS and CDR2 is YFSETQ. In DNA, the CDR3 is TGCGCCAGCAGGGTGACAGGGAACACTGAAGCTTTCTTT. It translates to CASRVTGNTEAFF.

A few counts support this clone. Other DNA variants within this sample encode the same CDR3. V and J are TRBV7-9 and TRBJ2-1; 9 nucleotides agree with TRBD2. This CDR3 spans 15 amino acids. V lost 2 bases, J lost 6 bases, and 5 bases stayed unmatched. Germline values: CDR1 SEHNR, CDR2 FQNEAQ (reference sequence). CDR3 sequence: CASSLQLAGGNEQFF. DNA for the CDR3: TGTGCCAGCAGCTTACAACTAGCGGGCGGCAATGAGCAGTTCTTC. The entire variable domain, with the rest obtained from reference TRBV7-9 and TRBJ2-1, is as follows: DTGVSQNPRHKITKRGQNVTFRCDPISEHNRLYWYRQTLGQGPEFLTYFQNEAQLEKSRLLSDRFSAERPKGSFSTLEIQRTEQGDSAMYLCASSLQLAGGNEQFFGPGTRLTVL.

V and J are TRBV7-6 and TRBJ1-6; D not certain. With 6 bases removed from V and 7 bases from J, the gap between germline ends came to 7 bases. Per the germline V gene, CDR1 is SGHVS and CDR2 is FNYEAQ. CDR3 length equals 12 residues. The CDR3 is CASSYSNSPLHF. CDR3 sequence (DNA): TGTGCCAGCAGTTACTCCAATTCACCCCTCCACTTT.

This chain links TRBV4-2 with TRBJ1-2, with TRBD1 identical over 7 bases. CDR1 is LGHNA and CDR2 is YNFKEQ in the germline V gene. The CDR3 covers 14 residues. Unmatched junction bases numbered 11, after V lost 5 bases and J lost 8 bases. The CDR3 loop is CASSDHKGAPGYTF. In DNA form, the CDR3 reads TGTGCCAGCAGCGATCATAAGGGGGCGCCGGGCTACACCTTC.

This clone came up a few times. The chain has TRBV5-6 and TRBJ1-4; no clear D. The germline V and J ends were trimmed by 4 bases and 7 bases, with 17 bases remaining between them. The CDR3 covers 15 residues. Looked up from germline, CDR1 is SGHDT and CDR2 is YYEEEE. CDR3 sequence: CASSRRVGGGEKLFF. The DNA of the CDR3 is TGTGCCAGCAGCCGCCGGGTTGGTGGTGGTGAAAAACTGTTTTTT.

The chain combines TRBV5-1 with TRBJ2-2, with 7 bases aligning to TRBD2. The V segment lost 0 bases and the J segment 7 bases; nucleotides outside the gene matches: 3. The CDR3 totals 14 residues. The germline gives CDR1 SGHRS, CDR2 YFSETQ. The CDR3 spells CASSLVLADGELFF. In DNA form, the CDR3 reads TGCGCCAGCAGCTTGGTCCTAGCGGACGGGGAGCTGTTTTTT.

This clone has only one observation. The chain uses TRBV4-3 and TRBJ2-1; D unclear. The V gene lost 0 bases and the J gene lost 8 bases, with 8 bases spanning the gap. The germline gives CDR1 LGHNA, CDR2 YSLEER. The CDR3 runs 13 residues. This CDR3 reads CASSQEEHDEQFF. The CDR3 DNA reads TGCGCCAGCAGCCAAGAGGAGCACGATGAGCAGTTCTTC.

The rearrangement joins TRBV30 to TRBJ2-5; 13 bases line up with TRBD2. This CDR3 contains 15 residues. The germline V gene encodes CDR1 GTSNPN and CDR2 SVGIG (reference sequence). V shed 2 bases, J shed 11 bases, and the junction held 11 bases outside the gene matches. The CDR3 DNA reads as TGTGCCTGGAGTCACGGACTAGCGGGAGCTGAGGAGCAGTACTTC. Translated, it gives CAWSHGLAGAEEQYF.

This chain uses TRBV4-1 with TRBJ1-6; 7 bases line up with TRBD1. Germline CDR1 MGHRA, CDR2 YSYEKL. The trim removed 2 bases at V and 1 base at J, leaving 2 bases unmatched. The CDR3 contains 16 residues. The DNA for the CDR3 is TGCGCCAGCAGCCAAACAGGGGCATCCTATAATTCACCCCTCCACTTT. Encoded protein: CASSQTGASYNSPLHF.

This clone is medium-sized by share. The chain combines TRBV6-1 with TRBJ1-2; D uncertain. Trimming removed 8 bases at V and 2 bases at J, with 9 bases between. CDR3 length equals 12 residues. Looked up from germline, CDR1 is MNHNS and CDR2 is SASEGT. The CDR3 DNA reads as TGTGCCAGCGAGGGATCGAACTATGGCTACACCTTC. It is translated as CASEGSNYGYTF.

This sequence joins TRBV7-2 and TRBJ2-1, with D perhaps TRBD2 (6 bases). Germline V CDR1 and CDR2: SGHTA, FQGNSA. The CDR3 extends over 15 amino acids. The V end was cut by 3 bases, the J end by 2 bases, with 11 bases between. The CDR3 DNA reads TGTGCCAGCAGCTTGGCGGGAACAGCCTACAATGAGCAGTTCTTC. Translated, it gives CASSLAGTAYNEQFF.

The chain couples TRBV5-5 to TRBJ1-2, with 7 positions matching TRBD1. V gave up 4 bases and J gave up 2 bases; unmatched junction bases: 5. The CDR3 has 14 residues. From germline, CDR1 is SGHKS and CDR2 YYEKEE (reference sequence). The CDR3 loop reads CASSPPGQNYGYTF. The CDR3 DNA is TGTGCCAGCAGCCCGCCGGGACAGAACTATGGCTACACCTTC.

The chain couples TRBV2 to TRBJ1-5; 7 bases are shared with TRBD1. Germline V gene lookup returns CDR1 SNHLY and CDR2 FYNNEI. Trimming at V came to 4 bases and at J to 7 bases, leaving 4 bases not matched to a gene. The CDR3 consists of 13 residues. The CDR3 region has the DNA TGTGCCAGCAGTGCTCAGGGGGAGCAGCCCCAGCATTTT. It translates to CASSAQGEQPQHF.